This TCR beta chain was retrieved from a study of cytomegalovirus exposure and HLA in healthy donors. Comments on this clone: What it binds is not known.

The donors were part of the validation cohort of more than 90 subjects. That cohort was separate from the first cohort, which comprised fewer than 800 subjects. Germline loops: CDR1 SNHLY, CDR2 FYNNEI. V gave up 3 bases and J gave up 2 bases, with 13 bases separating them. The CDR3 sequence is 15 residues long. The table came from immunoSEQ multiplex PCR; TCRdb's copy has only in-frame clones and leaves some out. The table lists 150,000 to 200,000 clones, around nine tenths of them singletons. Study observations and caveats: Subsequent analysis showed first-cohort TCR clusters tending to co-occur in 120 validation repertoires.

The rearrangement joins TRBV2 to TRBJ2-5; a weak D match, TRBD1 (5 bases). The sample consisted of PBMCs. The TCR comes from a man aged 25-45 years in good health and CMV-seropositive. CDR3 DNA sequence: TGTGCCAGCAGTGACCTGGCGCGGACACAAGAGACCCAGTACTTC. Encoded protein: CASSDLARTQETQYF.